This T cell receptor (beta chain) was captured by sequencing in a study of cytomegalovirus exposure and HLA in healthy donors (dated by TCRdb to between 2016 and 2019). Some background on the complete study: In an earlier analysis of some 610 of the donors, 250 to 350 Gb of sequence data and approximately 120 million unique TCR beta sequences from about 179 million T cells were reported. Roughly 300 gigabases of sequencing data and around 88 million unique TCR sequences made up an early release that covered approximately 650 HLA-typed donors. Of the roughly 410 genotyped donors, approximately 80% were placed in the genetic ancestry cluster associated with self-reported Caucasian donors. The study aimed to test whether signatures of past pathogen exposure could be identified by cataloging public T cell receptors. The T cell repertoires of 666 subjects were profiled by immunosequencing and related to cytomegalovirus serostatus. Besides the first cohort of roughly 640 subjects, a separate validation cohort made up of roughly 120 different subjects was used. To predict cytomegalovirus infection status, the study brought together high-throughput TCR immunosequencing, statistical association of individual TCRs with disease status, and machine learning. A later analysis re-analyzed previously published TCR beta repertoires from 666 donors and added high-resolution HLA genotyping to study TCR occurrence patterns. The later analysis used no new phenotypic data to find candidate immune exposures, relying instead on TCR beta sequences and their occurrence across donors. To decide whether each TCR beta V gene segment behaved as functional or pseudogenic, an earlier analysis of 587 of the donors relied on high-throughput TCR beta sequencing. Alongside the repertoire data, information on donor age, sex, ethnicity and CMV serostatus was compiled. Genome-wide SNP genotypes for about 55% of the roughly 670 donors were used in a later genetic analysis, which treated that subset as a discovery cohort. Every repertoire in the discovery cohort had been generated on one and the same sequencing platform. HLA typing covered class I and class II loci at four-digit resolution. The number of typed donors differed by locus: roughly 620-640 for A, B, C, DRB1 and DQB1; some 500 for DQA1; approximately 600 for DPA1; and about 450 for DPB1. Because of strong linkage in the cohort, five DR-DQ haplotypes were treated as single units for association and clustering. On average, roughly 250,000 unique TCR beta nucleotide sequences were sequenced per donor among more than 350 genotyped donors of the cohort, with roughly 18% of those sequences being non-productive. General findings and caveats noted by the study authors: The study gave a list of 150 to 200 TCR beta chains associated with cytomegalovirus. A further reported finding was that TCR beta sequences accurately predicted the HLA-A and HLA-B alleles for most subjects in the first cohort. HLA typing was unavailable for some donors at each locus, so association tests used only the typed subset. A later analysis reported that several top co-occurrence clusters appeared linked to parvovirus B19, influenza, CMV and Epstein-Barr virus. CMV serostatus was the only immune exposure information available for the cohort. In both the original and validation cohorts, the classifier was reported to diagnose cytomegalovirus status with high specificity and sensitivity. Three of the identified cytomegalovirus-associated TCR beta chains were confirmed in vitro to be specific for cytomegalovirus antigens. Sequencing depth was assumed to be roughly uniform across donors in the presence/absence analyses, though that assumption may not hold. Compared with equally common non-associated chains, HLA-associated TCR beta chains in a later analysis were more clonally expanded and had lower generation probabilities. A later genetic analysis reported fewer N-insertions in productive TCRs among donors in an Asian-associated ancestry cluster than the roughly 620-donor mean. Linkage disequilibrium might explain the correlated functional status among segregating V segments, but an unknown experimental factor could not be ruled out. Some IMGT-functional V segments, including TRBV6-2 and TRBV6-3, could not be told apart with the 87-base-pair reads, so those segments were excluded. Assigning TCR associations to individual alleles was difficult when HLA alleles, especially DR and DQ, strongly co-occurred. A later genetic analysis associated a missense DCLRE1C variant with V-gene and J-gene trimming of TCR beta chains, and an independent cohort replicated the association. A later analysis found that TCR association rates varied across HLA loci, with DRB1 alleles showing the most associated TCRs and HLA-C alleles the fewest. This cohort had only TCR beta chains sequenced, and the lack of alpha or paired-chain data limited which features could be detected. At a false discovery rate of 0.05, a later analysis linked under 20,000 TCR beta sequences to specific HLA alleles. Most TCR sequences were observed very rarely across donors, whereas some public TCRs were present in many individuals. A later analysis found that most CMV-associated TCR beta chains appeared HLA-restricted, with HLA associations seemingly driven largely by CMV exposure. According to the authors, the approach could potentially be generalized to other disease states and immunological phenotypes. A group of highly shared sequence variants was considered likely to be a technical artifact of the sequencing pipeline. In an earlier analysis of over 550 of the donors, most TCR beta V segments were observed in productive rearrangements about 90% or about 30% of the time, broadly matching IMGT annotations. Because counts were too low, seventeen rarely observed V segments, including chromosome 9 orphons, were left out of the earlier analysis of roughly 600 of the donors.

The germline V gene encodes CDR1 MNHNY and CDR2 SVGAGI (reference sequence). The V end loses 6 bases and the J end loses 1 base, and a stretch of 15 bases separates them. Spanning cysteine to phenylalanine, the CDR3 consists of 15 amino acids. Just the 45-base CDR3 DNA is kept, in frame starting at base 1. The cohort comprised around 700 healthy bone marrow donors. Cohort members were all nominally healthy when sampled, although unrecorded immune exposures were likely present. The donor was CMV seropositive and was included in the group of some 290 seropositive cohort members. A peripheral blood sample was collected from each donor, and TCR beta sequencing was performed on peripheral blood mononuclear cells. Genomic DNA extraction from the blood cell samples was performed with the Qiagen DNeasy Blood Extraction Kit. Of note for this clone: What antigen it recognizes has not been identified. Base quality data are lacking; no much larger clone is found one base away.

Library preparation employed the immunoSEQ multiplex PCR assay. The multiplex PCR relied on a mix of 60 forward primers for TCR Vbeta segments and 13 reverse primers for TCR Jbeta segments. A multiplex PCR assay on genomic DNA amplified the CDR3 region of rearranged TCR beta genes. On the Illumina HiSeq System, the amplified TCR beta libraries were sequenced as 87-base-pair reads. The authors processed their data as follows. A later analysis counted tens of millions of unique TCR beta chains across the 600 to 850 repertoires, and some 12 million of these chains were shared by at least two donors. Raw reads were error-corrected and collapsed into unique sequences with a nearest-neighbor algorithm that merged closely related sequences to remove PCR and sequencing errors. Alignment of CDR3 sequences to IMGT reference sequences was used to assign V, D and J gene segments. For a sequence to be retained, a match of at least six nucleotides to both a V gene segment and a J gene segment was required. A rearrangement counted as productive if the CDR3 had no stop codons and remained in frame with V and J, and every other rearrangement counted as non-productive. CDR3 was defined by IMGT convention, running from the second conserved V-encoded cysteine to the conserved J-encoded phenylalanine. The earlier analysis of about 560 of the donors excluded any sequence lacking an unambiguous match to a single V gene segment. An earlier analysis of almost 600 of the donors classified V segments as functional when productive rearrangements were above 56.7% and as segregating when the standard deviation between donors was above 5%. To diagnose cytomegalovirus status from the catalog of TCR beta chain sequences, a statistical classification framework was built. In a later analysis, V and J genes were assigned by comparing TCR nucleotide sequences against IMGT/GENE-DB human TR gene sequences. Using the TCRdist pipeline, a later analysis assigned CDR3 sequences along with most-parsimonious VDJ recombination scenarios. A later analysis defined each TCR beta chain by its CDR3 amino acid sequence plus V-gene family, and excluded reads lacking a unique V-gene family. In a later analysis, approximately 590 highly shared, low-generation-probability nucleotide sequences were removed to address suspected cross-contamination and a sequencing artifact. In a later analysis, a clonal expansion index for each public chain was calculated from normalized within-repertoire ranks of inferred template counts. In a later analysis, generation probabilities were computed with a VDJ recombination model fitted to out-of-frame rearrangements, and the resulting probabilities were checked against IGoR. Hypergeometric tests were used in a later analysis to score TCR-TCR, TCR-HLA and TCR-CMV co-occurrence, with a repertoire-size bias correction applied to the TCR pairs. False discovery rates were estimated in a later analysis by permuting HLA or CMV assignments 20 times. In a later analysis, co-occurring TCRs were grouped using DBSCAN, and TCRdist sequence similarity was added for clustering within HLA-allele-positive subsets. For co-occurrence clustering, repertoires with fewer than 30,000 or more than 120,000 public chains were excluded, along with a handful of repertoires with anomalous nucleotide sharing. Drawn from immuneACCESS, this table holds only the in-frame rearrangements with V and J called that TCRdb kept. Clones are partly lost; checked studies trace under half to an unresolved V gene and leave the rest unexplained. The V and J calls and clone size are taken from that table; D and trimming were inferred from the DNA. In all, the sample holds over 100,000 clones, and around 77% of those were seen once. The ten top clones hold 8.5% to 10% of the sample.

The sequenced sample consisted of PBMCs. The TCR originated in a male donor in good health and CMV-seropositive. The V and J genes are TRBV6-6 and TRBJ2-5; no confident D gene assignment can be made. Here the CDR3 is given as CASSPPERLQETQYF. The sequence in DNA is TGTGCCAGCAGCCCCCCCGAGCGCCTCCAAGAGACCCAGTACTTC.